The source of this T cell receptor (beta chain) is a study of blood T cell repertoires in COVID-19. Study-level background: The United States, Italy and Spain were the sources of the acute and convalescent COVID-19 samples. PBMCs, B-cell-depleted T cells, or T cells were the source of the cDNA or gDNA that made up the material.

Germline CDR1 is SGHNT and CDR2 is YENEEA. The germline V and J ends were trimmed by 5 bases and 1 base, with 15 bases remaining between them. The CDR3 runs 16 residues. As processed by the authors: Scientists estimated how many nucleated cells there were by amplifying reference gene primers. Profiling relied on immunoSEQ multiplex PCR, and the TCRdb table lists in-frame clones only, not all of them. The V and J calls and clone size come from that table; D and trimming were worked out from the DNA. The top ten hold around 13% of the sample, which has 84,000 or so clones, under 90% seen once. The clonotype originates from a woman aged 40 to 55 with active or convalescent COVID-19. V is TRBV11-3 and J is TRBJ1-3; no reliable D call. Sequencing was performed on peripheral blood. The CDR3 sequence is CASSRRTEGSGNTIYF. DNA for the CDR3: TGTGCCAGCAGCCGGAGGACGGAGGGTTCTGGAAACACCATATATTTT.